This T cell receptor (beta chain) stems from a study of CD8 T cells in ankylosing spondylitis. Whole-study results and caveats: Disease-linked clones were reportedly significantly enriched in matched ankylosing spondylitis synovial fluid. Prior work had noted some motif variants in reactive arthritis blood and synovial fluid.

CDR1 is SNHLY, CDR2 FYNNEI, per germline. Unmatched junction bases numbered 9, after V lost 10 bases and J lost 5 bases. This CDR3 has 13 amino acids. In its sample, this clonotype was seen many times. The antigen is undetermined. Using quantitative 5'-RACE with molecular barcodes, the authors made TCR beta libraries. TCRdb reprocessed the 5' RACE reads via MiXCR and lists one record per CDR3 protein. The data hold about 92,000 distinct CDR3 sequences, with 7.5% to 9% observed a single time. The chain combines TRBV2 with TRBJ2-3; 7 bases map to TRBD2. This sequence originates from a male donor with ankylosing spondylitis or in good health (not recorded which). The sequencing sample was made of blood, either unsorted or a sorted T cell fraction (not recorded which). CDR3 DNA sequence: TGTGCCACTGGACTAGAGAGGCAAGATACGCAGTATTTT. It is translated as CATGLERQDTQYF.